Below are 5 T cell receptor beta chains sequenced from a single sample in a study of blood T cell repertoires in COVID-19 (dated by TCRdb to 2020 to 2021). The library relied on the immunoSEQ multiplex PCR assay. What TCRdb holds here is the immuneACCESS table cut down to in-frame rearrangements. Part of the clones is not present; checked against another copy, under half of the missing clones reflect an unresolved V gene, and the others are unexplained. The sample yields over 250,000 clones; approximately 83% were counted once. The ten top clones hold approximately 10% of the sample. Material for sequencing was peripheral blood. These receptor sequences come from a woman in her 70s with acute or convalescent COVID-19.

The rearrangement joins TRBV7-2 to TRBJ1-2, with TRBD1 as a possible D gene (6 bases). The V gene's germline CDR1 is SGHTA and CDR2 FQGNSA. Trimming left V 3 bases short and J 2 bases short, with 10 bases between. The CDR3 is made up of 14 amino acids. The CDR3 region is CASSLAGANYGYTF. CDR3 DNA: TGTGCCAGCAGCTTGGCGGGGGCCAACTATGGCTACACCTTC.

CDR3 DNA: TGTGCCAGTAGTATAGCGGCAGGGGGTACCTACGAGCAGTACTTC. It encodes CASSIAAGGTYEQYF. V usage is TRBV19 and J usage is TRBJ2-7, with 7 bases fitting TRBD1. Looked up from germline, CDR1 is LNHDA and CDR2 is SQIVND (reference sequence). CDR3 length: 15 amino acids. Trimming cost V 1 base and J 2 bases; bases outside gene matches: 5.

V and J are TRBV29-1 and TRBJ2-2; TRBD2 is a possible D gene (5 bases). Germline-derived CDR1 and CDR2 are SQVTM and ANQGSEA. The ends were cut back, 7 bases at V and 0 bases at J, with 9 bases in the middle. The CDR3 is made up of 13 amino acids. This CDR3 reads CSARTPNTGELFF. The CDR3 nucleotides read TGCAGCGCTCGGACTCCGAACACCGGGGAGCTGTTTTTT.

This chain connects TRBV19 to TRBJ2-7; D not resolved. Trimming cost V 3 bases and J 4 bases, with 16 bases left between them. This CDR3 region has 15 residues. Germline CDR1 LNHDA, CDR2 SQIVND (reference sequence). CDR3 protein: CASSIAAAPAYEQYF. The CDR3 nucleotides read TGTGCCAGTAGTATTGCGGCAGCCCCTGCATACGAGCAGTACTTC. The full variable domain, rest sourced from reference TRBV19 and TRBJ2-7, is DGGITQSPKYLFRKEGQNVTLSCEQNLNHDAMYWYRQDPGQGLRLIYYSQIVNDFQKGDIAEGYSVSREKKESFPLTVTSAQKNPTAFYLCASSIAAAPAYEQYFGPGTRLTVT.

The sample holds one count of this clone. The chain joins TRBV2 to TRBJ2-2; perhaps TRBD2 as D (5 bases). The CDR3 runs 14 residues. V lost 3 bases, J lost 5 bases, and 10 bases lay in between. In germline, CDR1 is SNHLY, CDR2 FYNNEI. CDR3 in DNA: TGTGCCAGCAGTGACCGACTACAGACCGGGGAGCTGTTTTTT. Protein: CASSDRLQTGELFF.